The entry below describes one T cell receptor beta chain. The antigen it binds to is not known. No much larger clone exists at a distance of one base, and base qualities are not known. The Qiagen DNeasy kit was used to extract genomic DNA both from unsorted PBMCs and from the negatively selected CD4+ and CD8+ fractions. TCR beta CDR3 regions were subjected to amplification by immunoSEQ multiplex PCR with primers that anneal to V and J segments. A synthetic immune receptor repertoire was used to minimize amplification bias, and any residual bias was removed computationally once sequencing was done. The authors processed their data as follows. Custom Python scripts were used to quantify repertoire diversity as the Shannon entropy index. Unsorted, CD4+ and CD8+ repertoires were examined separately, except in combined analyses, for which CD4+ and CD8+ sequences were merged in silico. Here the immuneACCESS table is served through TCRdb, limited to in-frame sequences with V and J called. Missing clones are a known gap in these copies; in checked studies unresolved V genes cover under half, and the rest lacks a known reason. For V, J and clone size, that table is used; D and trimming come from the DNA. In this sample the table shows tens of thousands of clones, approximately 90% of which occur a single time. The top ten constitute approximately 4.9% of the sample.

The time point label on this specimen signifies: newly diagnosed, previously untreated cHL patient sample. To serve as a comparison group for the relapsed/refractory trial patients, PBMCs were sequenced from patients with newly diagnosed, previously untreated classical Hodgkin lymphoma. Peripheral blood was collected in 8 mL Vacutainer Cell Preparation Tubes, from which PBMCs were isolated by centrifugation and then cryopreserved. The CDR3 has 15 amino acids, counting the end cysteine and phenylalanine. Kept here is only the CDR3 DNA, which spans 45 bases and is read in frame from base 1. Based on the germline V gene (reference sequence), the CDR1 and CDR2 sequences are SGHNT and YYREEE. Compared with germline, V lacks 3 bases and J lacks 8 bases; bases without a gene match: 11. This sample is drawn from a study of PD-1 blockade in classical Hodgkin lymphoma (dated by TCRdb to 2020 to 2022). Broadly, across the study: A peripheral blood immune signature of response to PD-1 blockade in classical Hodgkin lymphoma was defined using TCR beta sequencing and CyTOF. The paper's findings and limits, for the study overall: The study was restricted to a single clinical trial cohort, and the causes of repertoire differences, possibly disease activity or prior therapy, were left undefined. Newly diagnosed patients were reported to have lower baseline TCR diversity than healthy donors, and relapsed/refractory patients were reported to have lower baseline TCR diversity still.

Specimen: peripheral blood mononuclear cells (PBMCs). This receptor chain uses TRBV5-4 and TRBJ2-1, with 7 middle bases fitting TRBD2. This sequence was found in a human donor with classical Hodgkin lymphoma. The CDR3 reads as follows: CASSYSGLVPHEQFF. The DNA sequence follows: TGTGCCAGCAGCTACTCCGGACTAGTTCCCCATGAGCAGTTCTTC.